This record looks at one T cell receptor (beta chain) sequence and its context. The antigen remains undetermined. This sample stems from a study of shared clonotypes between healthy human individuals. On the study more broadly: Ranging from 18 to 49 in age, donors were two women and a few men. The study's findings and limits: About 4.5% of naive CD4 clonotypes were common to a few donors. Non-shared clonotypes were found to have lower generation probabilities than the clonotypes that were shared by all four of the sorted-subset donors.

Only in-frame clones appear in the TCRdb table, and some are missing; sequencing was by immunoSEQ multiplex PCR. This sample yields some 2.1 million clones, of which roughly 96% are seen a single time; roughly 0.13% belongs to the top ten. Every one of the donors was a Caucasian adult that lived in Nashville, Tennessee. The V end was cut by 6 bases, the J end by 8 bases, with 19 bases between. The CDR3 covers 15 residues. CDR1 and CDR2 from the germline V gene are MDHEN and SYDVKM. The source is a man younger than 35 in good health. Material for sequencing was naive CD4+ T cells sorted from blood. Subset of the sample: CD45RA+ positively selected. The rearrangement uses TRBV28 and TRBJ1-4; no definite D call. The CDR3 protein is CASSLRESRREKLFF. As DNA, the CDR3 is TGTGCCAGCAGCCTGAGGGAATCCAGGAGGGAAAAACTGTTTTTT.